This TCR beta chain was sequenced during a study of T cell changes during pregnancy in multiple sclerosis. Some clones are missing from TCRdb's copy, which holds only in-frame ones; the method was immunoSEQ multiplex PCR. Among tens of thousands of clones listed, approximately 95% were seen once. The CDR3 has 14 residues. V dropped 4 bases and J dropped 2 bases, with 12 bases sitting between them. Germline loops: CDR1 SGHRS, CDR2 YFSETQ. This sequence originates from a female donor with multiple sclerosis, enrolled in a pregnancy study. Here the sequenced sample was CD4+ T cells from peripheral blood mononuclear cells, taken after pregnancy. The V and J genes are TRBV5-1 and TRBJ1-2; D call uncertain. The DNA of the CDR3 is TGCGCCAGCAGCCCCAATACCGGGAACTATGGCTACACCTTC. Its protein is CASSPNTGNYGYTF.